Given below is one T cell receptor beta chain in context. This receptor's antigen is unknown. Qualities for individual bases were not recorded, and no much larger clone is one base off. From the cysteine through the phenylalanine, the CDR3 covers 16 amino acids. Only the CDR3 DNA stays, 48 bases, in frame from base 1. The germline V gene supplies CDR1 SGHRS and CDR2 YFSETQ. V has 0 bases trimmed and J has 4 bases trimmed; junction bases matching no gene number 2. The library was prepared using the immunoSEQ multiplex PCR assay. For the multiplex PCR, a mixture combining 60 forward primers for TCR Vbeta segments and 13 reverse primers for TCR Jbeta segments was used. A multiplex PCR assay on genomic DNA amplified the CDR3 region of rearranged TCR beta genes. On the Illumina HiSeq System, the amplified TCR beta libraries were sequenced as 87-base-pair reads. From the authors' description of their analysis: A later analysis tallied around 87 million unique TCR beta chains across the 650 to 750 repertoires, and some 10 million of those chains were shared by two or more donors. A nearest-neighbor algorithm error-corrected the raw reads and collapsed the reads into unique sequences, merging closely related sequences to remove PCR and sequencing errors. To assign V, D and J gene segments, CDR3 sequences were aligned to IMGT reference sequences. For a sequence to be retained, at least a six-nucleotide match to both a V gene segment and a J gene segment was required. A rearrangement was called productive if the CDR3 had no stop codons and remained in frame with V and J, and every other rearrangement was called non-productive. CDR3 was defined according to IMGT convention as the region running from the second conserved V-encoded cysteine to the conserved J-encoded phenylalanine. The earlier analysis of some 550 of the donors excluded any sequence lacking an unambiguous match to a single V gene segment. In an earlier analysis of almost 600 of the donors, a V segment was called functional when productive rearrangements were above 56.7%, and segregating when the standard deviation between donors exceeded 5%. A statistical classification framework was developed to diagnose cytomegalovirus status using the catalog of TCR beta chain sequences. A later analysis assigned V and J genes by comparing TCR nucleotide sequences with IMGT/GENE-DB human TR gene sequences. Using the TCRdist pipeline, a later analysis assigned CDR3 sequences along with most-parsimonious VDJ recombination scenarios. In a later analysis, every TCR beta chain was defined by the combination of its CDR3 amino acid sequence and its V-gene family, and reads without a unique V-gene family were dropped. To address suspected cross-contamination and a sequencing artifact, a later analysis removed around 590 highly shared, low-generation-probability nucleotide sequences. A later analysis calculated a clonal expansion index for each public chain from normalized within-repertoire ranks of inferred template counts. In a later analysis, generation probabilities were computed using a VDJ recombination model fitted to out-of-frame rearrangements, and the results were checked against IGoR. Hypergeometric tests were used in a later analysis to score TCR-TCR, TCR-HLA and TCR-CMV co-occurrence, with a repertoire-size bias correction applied to the TCR pairs. A later analysis estimated false discovery rates by permuting HLA or CMV assignments 20 times. In a later analysis, co-occurring TCRs were grouped using DBSCAN, and TCRdist sequence similarity was added for clustering within HLA-allele-positive subsets. Repertoires with fewer than 30,000 or more than 120,000 public chains were left out of co-occurrence clustering, as were four to six repertoires with anomalous nucleotide sharing. Sourced from immuneACCESS, this table was stored by TCRdb with only in-frame sequences that have V and J called. A share of the clones is absent; for the studies checked, an unresolved V gene accounts for under half, and the remainder has no known explanation. That table furnishes V, J and clone size, whereas the DNA furnished D and trimming. The sample table records roughly 120,000 clones; 77% of these occur just once. The ten largest clones represent about 3.9% of the sample.

The data were obtained in a study of cytomegalovirus exposure and HLA in healthy donors (dated by TCRdb to the late 2010s). With regard to the full study: In an earlier analysis of approximately 500 of the donors, 250 to 350 Gb of sequence data and roughly 100 million unique TCR beta sequences from about 190 million T cells were reported. The study used immunosequencing to profile the T cell repertoires of several hundred subjects and linked those repertoires to cytomegalovirus serostatus. A later genetic analysis used genome-wide SNP genotypes for about 55% of the 666 donors, treating that subset as a discovery cohort. About 330 gigabases of sequencing data and tens of millions of unique TCR sequences made up an early release that covered roughly 670 HLA-typed donors. The number of donors typed differed by locus, with about 629-630 for A, B, C, DRB1 and DQB1, around 560 for DQA1, 606 for DPA1, and some 470 for DPB1. All discovery cohort repertoires had been generated using a single sequencing platform. To study patterns of TCR occurrence, a later analysis re-analyzed previously published TCR beta repertoires from 550 to 800 donors and added high-resolution HLA genotyping. To decide whether each TCR beta V gene segment behaved as functional or pseudogenic, an earlier analysis of over 500 of the donors relied on high-throughput TCR beta sequencing. Roughly 5 DR-DQ haplotypes were treated as single units for association and clustering because of strong linkage in the cohort. HLA typing included class I and class II loci at four-digit resolution. Donor age, sex, ethnicity and CMV serostatus were compiled alongside the repertoire data. The study aimed to test whether cataloging public T cell receptors could reveal signatures of past pathogen exposure. The later analysis used no new phenotypic data to find candidate immune exposures, relying instead on TCR beta sequences and their occurrence across donors. Among roughly 400 genotyped donors of the cohort, an average of approximately 240,000 unique TCR beta nucleotide sequences were sequenced per donor, approximately 20% of them non-productive. Among the roughly 380 genotyped donors, around 81% belonged to the genetic ancestry cluster associated with self-reported Caucasian donors. To predict cytomegalovirus infection status, the study combined high-throughput TCR immunosequencing, statistical association of individual TCRs with disease status, and machine learning. A separate validation cohort of over 95 different subjects was used in addition to the approximately 610-subject first cohort.

The cohort was made up of hundreds of healthy bone marrow donors. At the time of sampling, all cohort members were nominally healthy, though unrecorded immune exposures were likely present. Of the 550 to 750 cohort members, roughly 300 had positive CMV serostatus and approximately 360 had negative CMV serostatus, and CMV serostatus was not recorded for the donor. A peripheral blood sample was collected from each donor, and TCR beta sequencing was performed on peripheral blood mononuclear cells. Genomic DNA extraction from the blood cell samples was performed with the Qiagen DNeasy Blood Extraction Kit. Overall study outcomes, separate from this receptor: In an earlier analysis of roughly 560 of the donors, most TCR beta V segments were observed in productive rearrangements about 87% or about 30% of the time, broadly matching IMGT annotations. In a later analysis, TCR association rates were found to vary across HLA loci, with the most associated TCRs seen for DRB1 alleles and the fewest for HLA-C alleles. A further reported finding was that TCR beta sequences accurately predicted the HLA-A and HLA-B alleles for most subjects in the first cohort. Because HLA typing was missing for some donors at each locus, association tests included only the typed subset. This cohort had only TCR beta chains sequenced, and the lack of alpha or paired-chain data limited which features could be detected. The 87-base-pair reads could not distinguish some IMGT-functional V segments, including TRBV6-2 and TRBV6-3, so those segments were excluded. At a false discovery rate of 0.05, a later analysis linked 16,951 TCR beta sequences to specific HLA alleles. Sequencing depth was assumed to be roughly uniform across donors in the presence/absence analyses, though that assumption may not hold. In a later genetic analysis, fewer N-insertions in productive TCRs were reported among donors in an Asian-associated ancestry cluster than the approximately 710-donor mean. In a later analysis, HLA-associated TCR beta chains were found to be more clonally expanded and to have lower generation probabilities than equally common non-associated chains. In a later analysis, most CMV-associated TCR beta chains were found to appear HLA-restricted, with HLA associations seemingly driven largely by CMV exposure. When HLA alleles, especially DR and DQ, strongly co-occurred, TCR associations were difficult to assign to individual alleles. CMV serostatus was the only immune exposure information available for the cohort. Cytomegalovirus status was reported to be diagnosed by the classifier with high specificity and sensitivity in both the original and validation cohorts. A total of 150 to 200 TCR beta chains were listed by the study as associated with cytomegalovirus. A later analysis reported that several top co-occurrence clusters appeared linked to parvovirus B19, influenza, CMV and Epstein-Barr virus. Linkage disequilibrium might explain the correlated functional status among segregating V segments, but an unknown experimental factor could not be ruled out. A group of highly shared sequence variants was considered likely to be a technical artifact of the sequencing pipeline. According to the authors, the approach could potentially be generalized to other disease states and immunological phenotypes. A few of the identified cytomegalovirus-associated TCR beta chains were confirmed in vitro to be specific for cytomegalovirus antigens. While some public TCRs were present in many individuals, most TCR sequences turned up only very rarely across donors. About 17 rarely observed V segments, including chromosome 9 orphons, were excluded from the earlier analysis of several hundred of the donors because counts were too low. V-gene and J-gene trimming of TCR beta chains was associated with a missense DCLRE1C variant in a later genetic analysis, and the association was replicated in an independent cohort.

Sequencing was performed on PBMCs. The sequence was collected from a human donor in good health. The V and J genes are TRBV5-1 and TRBJ2-5, and TRBD2 matches 14 of the central bases. This receptor carries the CDR3 CASSLEGTSGRETQYF. The nucleotide sequence reads TGCGCCAGCAGCTTGGAGGGGACTAGCGGGAGAGAGACCCAGTACTTC.